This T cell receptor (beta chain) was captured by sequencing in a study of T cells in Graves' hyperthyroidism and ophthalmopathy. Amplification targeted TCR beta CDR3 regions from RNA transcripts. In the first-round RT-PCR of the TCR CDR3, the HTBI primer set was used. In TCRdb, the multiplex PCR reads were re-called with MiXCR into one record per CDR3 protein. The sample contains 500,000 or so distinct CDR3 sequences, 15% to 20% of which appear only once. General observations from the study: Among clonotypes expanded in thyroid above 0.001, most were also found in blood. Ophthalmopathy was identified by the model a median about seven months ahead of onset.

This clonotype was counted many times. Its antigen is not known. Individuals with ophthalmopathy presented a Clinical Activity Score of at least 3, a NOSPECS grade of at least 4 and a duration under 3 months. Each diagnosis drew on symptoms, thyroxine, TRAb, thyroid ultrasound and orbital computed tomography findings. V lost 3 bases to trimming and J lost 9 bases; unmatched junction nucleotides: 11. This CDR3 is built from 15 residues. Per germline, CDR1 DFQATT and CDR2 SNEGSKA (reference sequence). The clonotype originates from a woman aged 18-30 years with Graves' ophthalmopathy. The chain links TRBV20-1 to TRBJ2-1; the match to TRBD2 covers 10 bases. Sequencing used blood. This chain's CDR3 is CSASSRLAGLVEQFF. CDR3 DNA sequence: TGCAGTGCTAGTTCTCGACTAGCGGGTTTGGTTGAGCAGTTCTTC.